This T cell receptor (beta chain) stems from a study of T cell repertoires in cytomegalovirus infection. Across the whole study: Use of recently identified HLA-C-restricted and well-studied HLA-B-restricted CMV epitopes was part of the study. Indicated by public TCR beta signatures were CMV infection and matching HLA type. Study outcomes and limitations: Adding up the frequency of public TCR beta families identified people who carried CMV plus the relevant HLA. HLA-C-restricted CMV-specific TCR beta clonotypes were dominant in the ex vivo response.

TCRdb re-derived calls from the reads in MiXCR, one entry per CDR3 protein. The data contain 450,000 to 650,000 distinct CDR3 sequences, 40% of them seen just once; the ten biggest clones take up about 48%. CDR1 and CDR2 (germline): MDHEN, SYDVKM. This CDR3 is 14 amino acids long. V lost 4 bases to trimming and J lost 1 base, with 10 bases between them. Note on this clonotype: Its antigen is still unknown.

This TCR came from a human donor in good health (CMV status not recorded). Some clones in this sample may be carry-over from other donors' samples. The V and J genes are TRBV28 and TRBJ1-1, with TRBD1 as a possible D gene (6 bases). Sequenced material: cultured PBMCs, taken from culture after CMV antigen stimulation. Written as DNA, the CDR3 is TGTGCCAGCAGTTCTACAGGGTGGAACACTGAAGCTTTCTTT. Protein sequence: CASSSTGWNTEAFF.